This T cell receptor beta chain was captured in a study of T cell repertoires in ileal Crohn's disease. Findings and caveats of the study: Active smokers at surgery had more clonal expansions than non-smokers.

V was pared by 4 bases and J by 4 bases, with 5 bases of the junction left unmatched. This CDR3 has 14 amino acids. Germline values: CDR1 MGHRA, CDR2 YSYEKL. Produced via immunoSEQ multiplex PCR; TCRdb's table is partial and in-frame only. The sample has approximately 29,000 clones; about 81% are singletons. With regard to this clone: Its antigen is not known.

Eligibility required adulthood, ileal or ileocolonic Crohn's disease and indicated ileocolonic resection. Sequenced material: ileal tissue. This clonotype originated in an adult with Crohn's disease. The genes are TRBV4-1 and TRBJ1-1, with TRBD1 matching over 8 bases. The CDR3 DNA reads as TGCGCCAGCAGCCTCAGGGGGCTAGGCACTGAAGCTTTCTTT. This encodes CASSLRGLGTEAFF.